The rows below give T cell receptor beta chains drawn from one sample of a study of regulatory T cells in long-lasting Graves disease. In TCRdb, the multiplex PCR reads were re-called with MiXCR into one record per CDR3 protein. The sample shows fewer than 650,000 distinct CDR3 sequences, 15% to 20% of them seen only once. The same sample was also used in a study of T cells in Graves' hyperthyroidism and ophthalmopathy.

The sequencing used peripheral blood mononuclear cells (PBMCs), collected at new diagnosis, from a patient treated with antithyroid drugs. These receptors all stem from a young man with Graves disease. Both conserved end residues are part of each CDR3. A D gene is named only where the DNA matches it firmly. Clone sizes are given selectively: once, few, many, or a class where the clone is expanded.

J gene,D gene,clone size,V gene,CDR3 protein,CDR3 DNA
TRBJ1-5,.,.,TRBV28,CASSLGTTISPQHF,TGTGCCAGCAGTTTAGGGACAACAATCAGCCCCCAGCATTTT
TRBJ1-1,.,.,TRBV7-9,CASSLSPGPSTEAFF,TGTGCCAGCAGCTTATCGCCTGGGCCGAGCACTGAAGCTTTCTTT
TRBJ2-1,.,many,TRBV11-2,CASSLDMGDQFF,TGTGCCAGCAGCTTAGATATGGGGGACCAGTTCTTC
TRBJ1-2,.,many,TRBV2,CASSESEGYGYTF,TGTGCCAGCAGTGAATCGGAGGGATATGGCTACACCTTC
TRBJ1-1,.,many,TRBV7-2,CASSLALDSDSHNTEAFF,TGTGCCAGCAGCTTAGCGCTTGACAGTGACTCTCATAACACTGAAGCTTTCTTT
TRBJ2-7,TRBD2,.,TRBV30,CAWSVVLAGGPSYEQYF,TGTGCCTGGAGTGTAGTTCTGGCGGGAGGGCCGTCCTACGAGCAGTACTTC
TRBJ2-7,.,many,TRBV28,CASSLPGWEQYF,TGTGCCAGCAGTTTACCGGGGTGGGAGCAGTACTTC
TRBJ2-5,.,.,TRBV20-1,CSARDGRGWETQYF,TGCAGTGCTAGAGATGGACGGGGTTGGGAGACCCAGTACTTC
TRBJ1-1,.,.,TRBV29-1,CSVENLLAPNTEAFF,TGCAGCGTTGAAAACCTTTTGGCACCGAACACTGAAGCTTTCTTT
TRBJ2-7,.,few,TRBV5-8,CASSAVGRSAEQYF,TGTGCCAGCAGCGCCGTGGGGAGATCGGCGGAGCAGTACTTC
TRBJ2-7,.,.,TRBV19,CASRLRGYEQYF,TGTGCCAGCCGATTAAGGGGCTACGAGCAGTACTTC
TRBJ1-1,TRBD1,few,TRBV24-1,CATSDTGDNTEAFF,TGTGCCACCAGTGATACAGGGGATAACACTGAAGCTTTCTTT
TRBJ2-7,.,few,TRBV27,CASSLHTTYEQYF,TGTGCCAGCAGTTTACACACTACCTACGAGCAGTACTTC
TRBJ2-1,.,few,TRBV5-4,CASTREGASSYNEQFF,TGTGCCAGCACCCGGGAGGGGGCAAGCTCCTACAATGAGCAGTTCTTC
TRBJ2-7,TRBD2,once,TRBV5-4,CASSGIGLAGAYEQYF,TGTGCCAGCAGCGGAATCGGACTAGCGGGAGCCTACGAGCAGTACTTC
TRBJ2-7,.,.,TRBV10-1,CASRGPGNMYEQYF,TGCGCCAGCCGGGGGCCTGGGAACATGTACGAGCAGTACTTC
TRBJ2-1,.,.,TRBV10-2,CASSRQFYNEQFF,TGCGCCAGCAGTCGGCAGTTTTACAATGAGCAGTTCTTC
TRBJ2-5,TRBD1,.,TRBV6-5,CASSWGQGLSPQETQYF,TGTGCCAGCAGTTGGGGACAGGGCTTGTCCCCACAAGAGACCCAGTACTTC
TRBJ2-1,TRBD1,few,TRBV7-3,CASSLMGQGAGDNEQFF,TGTGCCAGCAGCTTAATGGGACAGGGGGCGGGGGACAATGAGCAGTTCTTC
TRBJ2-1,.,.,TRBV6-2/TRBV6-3,CASSGQAENNEQFF,TGTGCCAGCAGTGGGCAAGCGGAAAACAATGAGCAGTTCTTC
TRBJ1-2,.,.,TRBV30,CAWSESDNYGYTF,TGTGCCTGGAGTGAATCGGACAACTATGGCTACACCTTC
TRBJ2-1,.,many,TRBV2,CASLGGVGYNEQFF,TGTGCCAGCCTCGGCGGGGTCGGCTACAATGAGCAGTTCTTC
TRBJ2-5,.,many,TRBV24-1,CATSDSGRGQWTQYF,TGTGCCACCAGTGACTCGGGACGGGGACAATGGACCCAGTACTTC
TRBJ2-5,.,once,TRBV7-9,CASSLTGAGRVAYF,TGTGCCAGCAGCTTAACAGGAGCCGGAAGGGTCGCTTACTTC
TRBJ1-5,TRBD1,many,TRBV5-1,CASSPGQRPNQPQHF,TGCGCCAGCAGCCCGGGACAGCGACCCAATCAGCCCCAGCATTTT
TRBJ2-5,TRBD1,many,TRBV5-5,CASSLVGQLQETQYF,TGTGCCAGCAGCTTGGTGGGACAGTTACAAGAGACCCAGTACTTC
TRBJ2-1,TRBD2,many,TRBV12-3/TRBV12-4,CASILAGGPKNEQFF,TGTGCCAGCATTCTAGCGGGAGGGCCGAAGAATGAGCAGTTCTTC
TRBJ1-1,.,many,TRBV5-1,CASSFEGTQNTEAFF,TGCGCCAGCAGCTTTGAGGGGACACAGAACACTGAAGCTTTCTTT
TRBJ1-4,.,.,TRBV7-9,CASSLSTGLEKLFF,TGTGCCAGCAGCTTGTCGACAGGACTTGAAAAACTGTTTTTT
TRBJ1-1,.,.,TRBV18,CASSPRSGPSTEAFF,TGTGCCAGCTCACCAAGATCGGGTCCCAGCACTGAAGCTTTCTTT
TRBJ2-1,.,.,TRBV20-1,CSARVELGSNEQFF,TGCAGTGCTAGAGTGGAACTAGGGAGCAATGAGCAGTTCTTC
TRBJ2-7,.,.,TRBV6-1,CATRGPGSSYEQYF,TGTGCCACCCGGGGCCCTGGCAGCTCTTACGAGCAGTACTTC
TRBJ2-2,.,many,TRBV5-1,CASSWDSNTGELFF,TGTGCCAGCAGTTGGGACTCCAACACCGGGGAGCTGTTTTTT
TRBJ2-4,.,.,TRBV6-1,CASIPRGVAKNIQYF,TGTGCCAGCATCCCAAGGGGGGTAGCCAAAAACATTCAGTACTTC
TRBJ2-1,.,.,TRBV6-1,CASSVRTVYIYNEQFF,TGTGCCAGCAGTGTCCGGACAGTCTATATCTACAATGAGCAGTTCTTC
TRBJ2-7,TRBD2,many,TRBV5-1,CASSSPVVAGGPSDEQYF,TGCGCCAGCAGCTCCCCCGTGGTAGCGGGAGGGCCGTCGGACGAGCAGTACTTC
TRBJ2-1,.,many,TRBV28,CASSLRVRLEQFF,TGTGCCAGCAGTTTAAGGGTAAGACTTGAGCAGTTCTTC
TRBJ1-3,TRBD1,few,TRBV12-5,CASGPDRGSGNTIYF,TGTGCTAGTGGCCCGGACAGGGGCTCTGGAAACACCATATATTTT
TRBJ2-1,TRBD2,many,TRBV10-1,CASSEWTSGRVDEQFF,TGCGCCAGCAGTGAGTGGACTAGCGGGAGAGTCGATGAGCAGTTCTTC
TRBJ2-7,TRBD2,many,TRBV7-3,CASSPSSGSSEQYF,TGTGCCAGCAGTCCCTCTAGCGGGAGTAGCGAGCAGTACTTC
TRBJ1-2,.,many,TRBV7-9,CASSPPGQIIYGYTF,TGTGCCAGCAGCCCACCCGGACAAATCATCTATGGCTACACCTTC
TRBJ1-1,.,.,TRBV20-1,CSASVRTVEAFF,TGCAGTGCTAGTGTCAGGACCGTTGAAGCTTTCTTT
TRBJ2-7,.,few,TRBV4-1,CASSQDGPGYEQYF,TGCGCCAGCAGCCAAGATGGTCCTGGGTACGAGCAGTACTTC
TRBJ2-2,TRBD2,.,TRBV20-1,CSASRDYNTGELFF,TGCAGTGCCTCCCGGGACTATAACACCGGGGAGCTGTTTTTT
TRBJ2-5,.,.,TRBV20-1,CSAITPGSLRETQYF,TGCAGTGCTATCACACCGGGGTCCTTGCGGGAGACCCAGTACTTC
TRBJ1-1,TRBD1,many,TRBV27,CASSSSRGRREAFF,TGTGCCAGCAGTTCCTCCAGGGGGCGGAGAGAAGCTTTCTTT
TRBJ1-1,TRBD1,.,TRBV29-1,CSGGTAEAFF,TGCAGCGGGGGGACAGCCGAAGCTTTCTTT
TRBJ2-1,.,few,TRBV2,CATNDYLYNEQFF,TGTGCCACAAATGACTACCTCTACAATGAGCAGTTCTTC
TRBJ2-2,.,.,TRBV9,CASSVNANTGELFF,TGTGCCAGCAGCGTAAATGCGAACACCGGGGAGCTGTTTTTT
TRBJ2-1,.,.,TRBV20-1,CSARWPLVNEQFF,TGCAGTGCTAGATGGCCCCTCGTCAATGAGCAGTTCTTC
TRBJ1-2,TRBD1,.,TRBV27,CASTRTGADYGYTF,TGTGCCAGCACCCGGACAGGGGCCGACTATGGCTACACCTTC
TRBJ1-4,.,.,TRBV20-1,CSATHTPGDEKLFF,TGCAGTGCCACCCACACCCCGGGGGATGAAAAACTGTTTTTT
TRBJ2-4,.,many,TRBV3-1,CASSQGRTAKNIQYF,TGTGCCAGCAGCCAAGGGCGGACAGCCAAAAACATTCAGTACTTC
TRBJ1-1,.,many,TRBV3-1,CASSQEGTPHTEAFF,TGTGCCAGCAGCCAAGAAGGTACTCCGCACACTGAAGCTTTCTTT
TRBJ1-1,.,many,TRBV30,CAHRDHRNTEAFF,TGTGCCCACCGGGACCATAGGAACACTGAAGCTTTCTTT
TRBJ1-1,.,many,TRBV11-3,CASSQSGSEAFF,TGTGCCAGCAGCCAAAGCGGCTCTGAAGCTTTCTTT
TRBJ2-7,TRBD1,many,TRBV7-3,CASSETGASREQYF,TGTGCCAGCAGCGAGACAGGGGCCTCAAGGGAGCAGTACTTC
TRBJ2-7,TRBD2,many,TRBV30,CAWSASGYEQYF,TGTGCCTGGAGTGCTAGCGGCTACGAGCAGTACTTC
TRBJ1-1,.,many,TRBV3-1,CASSQRRSWSTEAFF,TGTGCCAGCAGCCAGAGACGTAGTTGGAGCACTGAAGCTTTCTTT